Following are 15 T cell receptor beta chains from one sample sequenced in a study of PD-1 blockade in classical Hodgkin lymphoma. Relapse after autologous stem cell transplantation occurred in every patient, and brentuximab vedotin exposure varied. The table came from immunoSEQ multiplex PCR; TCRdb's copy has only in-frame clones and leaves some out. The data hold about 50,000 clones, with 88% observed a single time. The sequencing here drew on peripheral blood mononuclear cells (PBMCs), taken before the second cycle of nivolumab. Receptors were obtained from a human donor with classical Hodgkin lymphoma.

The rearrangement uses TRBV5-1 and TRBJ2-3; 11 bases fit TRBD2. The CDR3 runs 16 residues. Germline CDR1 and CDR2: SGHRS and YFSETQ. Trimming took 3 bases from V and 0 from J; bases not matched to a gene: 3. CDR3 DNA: TGCGCCAGCAGCTCAGGACTAGCGGGTAGCACAGATACGCAGTATTTT. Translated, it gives CASSSGLAGSTDTQYF.

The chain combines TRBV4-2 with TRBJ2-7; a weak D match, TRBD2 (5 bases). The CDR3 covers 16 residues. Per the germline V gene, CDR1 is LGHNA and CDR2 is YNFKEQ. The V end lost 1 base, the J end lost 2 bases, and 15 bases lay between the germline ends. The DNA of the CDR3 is TGTGCCAGCAGCCAAGGGGTCTCGGGGAGAACCTACGAGCAGTACTTC. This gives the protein CASSQGVSGRTYEQYF.

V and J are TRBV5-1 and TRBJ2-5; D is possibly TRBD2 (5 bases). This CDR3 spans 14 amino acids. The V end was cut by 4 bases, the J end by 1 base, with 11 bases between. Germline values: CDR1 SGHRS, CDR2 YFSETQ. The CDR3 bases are TGCGCCAGCAGCGTGACTACCCCCCAAGAGACCCAGTACTTC. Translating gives CASSVTTPQETQYF.

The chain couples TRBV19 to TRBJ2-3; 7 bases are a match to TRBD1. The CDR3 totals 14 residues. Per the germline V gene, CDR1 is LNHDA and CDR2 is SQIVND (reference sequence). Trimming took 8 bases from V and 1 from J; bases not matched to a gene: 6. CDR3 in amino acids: CASGTAPGTDTQYF. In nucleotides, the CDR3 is TGTGCCAGTGGGACAGCCCCTGGCACAGATACGCAGTATTTT. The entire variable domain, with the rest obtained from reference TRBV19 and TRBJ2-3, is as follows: DGGITQSPKYLFRKEGQNVTLSCEQNLNHDAMYWYRQDPGQGLRLIYYSQIVNDFQKGDIAEGYSVSREKKESFPLTVTSAQKNPTAFYLCASGTAPGTDTQYFGPGTRLTVL.

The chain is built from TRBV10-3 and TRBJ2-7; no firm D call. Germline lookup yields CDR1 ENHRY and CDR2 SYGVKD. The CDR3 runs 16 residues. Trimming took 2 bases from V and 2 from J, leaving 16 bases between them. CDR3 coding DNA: TGTGCCATCAGTGAGACAAGGGCCCAAGCTGCCTACGAGCAGTACTTC. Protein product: CAISETRAQAAYEQYF.

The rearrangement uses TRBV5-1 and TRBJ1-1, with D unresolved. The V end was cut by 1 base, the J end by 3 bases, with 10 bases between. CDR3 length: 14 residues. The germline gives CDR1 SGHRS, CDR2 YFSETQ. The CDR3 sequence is CASSLFRWDTEAFF. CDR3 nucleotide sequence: TGCGCCAGCAGCTTGTTTCGGTGGGACACTGAAGCTTTCTTT.

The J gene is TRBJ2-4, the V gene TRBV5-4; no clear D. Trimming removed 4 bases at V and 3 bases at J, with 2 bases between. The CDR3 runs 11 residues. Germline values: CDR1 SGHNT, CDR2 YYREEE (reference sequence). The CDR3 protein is CASSDKNIQYF. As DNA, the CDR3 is TGTGCCAGCAGCGACAAAAACATTCAGTACTTC.

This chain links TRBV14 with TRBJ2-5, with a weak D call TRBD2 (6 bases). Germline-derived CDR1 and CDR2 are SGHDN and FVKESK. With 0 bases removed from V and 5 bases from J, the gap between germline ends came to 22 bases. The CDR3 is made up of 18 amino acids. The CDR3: CASSQDEERWPGRETQYF. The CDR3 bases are TGTGCCAGCAGCCAAGATGAGGAGCGCTGGCCGGGGAGGGAGACCCAGTACTTC. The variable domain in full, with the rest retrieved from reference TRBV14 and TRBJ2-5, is EAGVTQFPSHSVIEKGQTVTLRCDPISGHDNLYWYRRVMGKEIKFLLHFVKESKQDESGMPNNRFLAERTGGTYSTLKVQPAELEDSGVYFCASSQDEERWPGRETQYFGPGTRLLVL.

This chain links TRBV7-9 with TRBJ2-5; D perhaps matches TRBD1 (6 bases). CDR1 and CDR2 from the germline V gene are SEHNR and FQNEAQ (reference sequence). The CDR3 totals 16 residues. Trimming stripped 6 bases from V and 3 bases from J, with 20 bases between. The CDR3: CASSPIVVGTKETQYF. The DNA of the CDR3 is TGTGCCAGCAGTCCGATAGTTGTGGGGACAAAAGAGACCCAGTACTTC.

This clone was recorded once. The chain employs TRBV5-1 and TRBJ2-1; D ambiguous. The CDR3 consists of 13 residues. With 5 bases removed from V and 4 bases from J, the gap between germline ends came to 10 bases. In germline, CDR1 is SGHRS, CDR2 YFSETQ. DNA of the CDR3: TGCGCCAGCAGTCCAGAAGCTTACAATGAGCAGTTCTTC. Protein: CASSPEAYNEQFF. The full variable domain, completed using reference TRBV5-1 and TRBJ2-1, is KAGVTQTPRYLIKTRGQQVTLSCSPISGHRSVSWYQQTPGQGLQFLFEYFSETQRNKGNFPGRFSGRQFSNSRSEMNVSTLELGDSALYLCASSPEAYNEQFFGPGTRLTVL.

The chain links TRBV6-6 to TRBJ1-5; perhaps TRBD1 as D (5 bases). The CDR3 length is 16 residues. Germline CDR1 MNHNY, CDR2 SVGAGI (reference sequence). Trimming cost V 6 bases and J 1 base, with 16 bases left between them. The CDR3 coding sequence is TGTGCCAGCAGCCGAGGTGAGGGGAACAGCAATCAGCCCCAGCATTTT. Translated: CASSRGEGNSNQPQHF.

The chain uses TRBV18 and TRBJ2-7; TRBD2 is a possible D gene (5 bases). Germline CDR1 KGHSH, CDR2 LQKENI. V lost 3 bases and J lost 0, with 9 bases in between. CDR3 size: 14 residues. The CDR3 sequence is CASSPSEGSYEQYF. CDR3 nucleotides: TGTGCCAGCTCACCCTCTGAGGGCTCCTACGAGCAGTACTTC.

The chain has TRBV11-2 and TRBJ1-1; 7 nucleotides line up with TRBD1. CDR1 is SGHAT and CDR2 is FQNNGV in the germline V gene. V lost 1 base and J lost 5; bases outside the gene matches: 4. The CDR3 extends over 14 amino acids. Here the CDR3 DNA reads TGTGCCAGCAGCTTAGCCGGACAGGTGACTGAAGCTTTCTTT. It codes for CASSLAGQVTEAFF.

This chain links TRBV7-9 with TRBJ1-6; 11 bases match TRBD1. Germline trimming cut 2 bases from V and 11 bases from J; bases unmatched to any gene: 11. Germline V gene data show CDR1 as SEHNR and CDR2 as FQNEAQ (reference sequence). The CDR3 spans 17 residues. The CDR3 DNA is TGTGCCAGCAGCTTAAAGGGGGGGACAGGGGGACCTGCACCCCTCCACTTT. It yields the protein CASSLKGGTGGPAPLHF.

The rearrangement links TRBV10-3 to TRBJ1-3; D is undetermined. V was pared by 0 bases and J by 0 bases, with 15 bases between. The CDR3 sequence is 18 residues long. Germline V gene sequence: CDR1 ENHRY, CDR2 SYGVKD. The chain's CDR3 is CAISESPPGPGSGNTIYF. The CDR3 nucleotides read TGTGCCATCAGTGAGTCGCCCCCAGGCCCCGGCTCTGGAAACACCATATATTTT.